This TCR beta chain appears in the sequencing data of a study of blood T cell repertoires in COVID-19. At the level of the study: T cells, B-cell-depleted T cells, or PBMCs supplied cDNA or gDNA.

With V trimmed by 6 bases and J by 4 bases, 2 bases remained unmatched. Per germline, CDR1 LGHNT and CDR2 FRNRAP. This CDR3 has 12 amino acids. Some clones are missing from TCRdb's copy, which holds only in-frame ones; the method was immunoSEQ multiplex PCR. Among 9,500 to 15,000 clones, 71% were seen once, and the ten largest hold approximately 6%. Points on this clone: The same CDR3 is also encoded by other DNA sequences in this sample.

The receptor's source is a man aged 55-75 years with COVID-19, enrolled during active disease. Source material: peripheral blood. The V and J genes are TRBV12-5 and TRBJ2-5; 7 positions agree with TRBD2. CDR3 region: CASGPGGETQYF. Written as DNA, the CDR3 is TGTGCTAGTGGACCGGGGGGAGAGACCCAGTACTTC. The entire variable domain, with the rest obtained from reference TRBV12-5 and TRBJ2-5, is as follows: DARVTQTPRHKVTEMGQEVTMRCQPILGHNTVFWYRQTMMQGLELLAYFRNRAPLDDSGMPKDRFSAEMPDATLATLKIQPSEPRDSAVYFCASGPGGETQYFGPGTRLLVL.